Presented here are 21 T cell receptor beta chains from one specimen sequenced in a study of human T cells and chemical hapten exposure. TCRdb reprocessed the RACE reads via MiXCR and lists one record per CDR3 protein. The data contain about 57,000 distinct CDR3 sequences, approximately 8.6% of them singletons. The time point here: patch test 1, 2 weeks after DPC sensitization. Treatment indicated: therapeutic diphenylcyclopropenone sensitization with weekly scalp DPC. The sample in question was whole blood, obtained in connection with sensitization to the hapten diphenylcyclopropenone (DPC). Receptors were obtained from a woman between 40 and 55 years old with alopecia areata. Some clones in this sample may be carry-over from other donors' samples.

The V and J genes are TRBV19 and TRBJ1-5; 8 bases map to TRBD1. The V gene's germline CDR1 is LNHDA and CDR2 SQIVND (reference sequence). V shed 5 bases, J shed 3 bases, and the junction held 6 bases outside the gene matches. The CDR3 totals 15 residues. The CDR3 bases are TGTGCCAGTAGTGTTAAACAGGGGGACAATCAGCCCCAGCATTTT. Protein: CASSVKQGDNQPQHF.

CDR3 nucleotides: TGTGCCAGCAGCCTCATAGGGGGATTCGGTGAAAAACTGTTTTTT. It yields the protein CASSLIGGFGEKLFF. The chain has TRBV3-1 and TRBJ1-4, with a weak D call TRBD1 (6 bases). The CDR3 runs to 15 residues. The V end was cut by 4 bases, the J end by 7 bases, with 16 bases between. The V gene's germline CDR1 is LGHDT and CDR2 YNNKEL (reference sequence).

Ten or more counts support this clonotype. The V call is TRBV3-1, the J call TRBJ2-1; perhaps TRBD2 as D (7 bases). Deletions cut 4 bases from V and 2 bases from J, with 12 bases between. Germline CDR1 reads LGHDT; CDR2 reads YNNKEL (reference sequence). This CDR3 region has 15 residues. Written as DNA, the CDR3 is TGTGCCAGCAGCCCCCGGGGGGCAGCCTACAATGAGCAGTTCTTC. Its translation: CASSPRGAAYNEQFF.

This clonotype occurred many times. This chain connects TRBV5-6 to TRBJ2-5, with TRBD1 matching 7 bases. The ends lost 2 bases at V and 4 bases at J; junction bases unmatched: 11. In germline, CDR1 is SGHDT, CDR2 YYEEEE. The CDR3 contains 16 residues. The CDR3 bases are TGTGCCAGCAGCTTTTCTGGACAGGCGACGGGAGAGACCCAGTACTTC. Its translation: CASSFSGQATGETQYF.

This clonotype was counted many times. This rearrangement joins TRBV5-5 to TRBJ1-4; no clear D. V lost 4 bases to trimming and J lost 0 bases, with 19 bases between them. Germline CDR1 reads SGHKS; CDR2 reads YYEKEE (reference sequence). The CDR3 has 18 amino acids. The CDR3 DNA sequence: TGTGCCAGCAGCACCGCGGACGGCTTCTTTGCAACTAATGAAAAACTGTTTTTT. It yields the protein CASSTADGFFATNEKLFF.

This clonotype was picked up many times. V and J are TRBV6-5 and TRBJ1-1; D possibly corresponds to TRBD1 (6 bases). CDR1 is MNHEY and CDR2 is SVGAGI in the germline V gene. The CDR3 sequence is 14 residues long. V dropped 5 bases and J dropped 7 bases, with 17 bases sitting between them. The CDR3 DNA reads TGTGCCAGCAGTAGGTCCCACAGGGAGGGTGAAGCTTTCTTT. Amino acids: CASSRSHREGEAFF.

The table lists this clonotype with a few counts. The chain couples TRBV6-2 or TRBV6-3 to TRBJ1-5; tentative D call: TRBD1 (5 bases). The CDR3 spans 12 residues. Germline values: CDR1 MNHEY, CDR2 SVGEGT. V dropped 4 bases and J dropped 7 bases, with 8 bases sitting between them. The CDR3 protein is CASSSQGQPQHF. As DNA, the CDR3 is TGTGCCAGCAGTTCTCAGGGCCAGCCCCAGCATTTT.

This clonotype has a count of ten or more. The chain couples TRBV3-1 to TRBJ1-1, with 7 bases aligning to TRBD1. The J segment lost 4 bases and the V segment lost 0 bases, leaving 8 bases of the junction unmatched. This CDR3 region has 16 residues. The germline V gene has CDR1 LGHDT and CDR2 YNNKEL (reference sequence). CDR3 loop: CASSQEPQGTVTEAFF. CDR3 nucleotide sequence: TGTGCCAGCAGCCAAGAACCACAGGGGACTGTCACTGAAGCTTTCTTT. The full variable domain, in which reference TRBV3-1 and TRBJ1-1 provide the parts outside the CDR3, is DTAVSQTPKYLVTQMGNDKSIKCEQNLGHDTMYWYKQDSKKFLKIMFSYNNKELIINETVPNRFSPKSPDKAHLNLHINSLELGDSAVYFCASSQEPQGTVTEAFFGQGTRLTVV.

V gene TRBV12-3 or TRBV12-4 combines with J gene TRBJ2-1; D could derive from TRBD1 or TRBD2 (5 bases each). V lost 0 bases, J lost 6 bases, and 9 bases lay in between. CDR3 length: 14 residues. CDR3 DNA: TGTGCCAGCAGTTTAGCGGGGGTTGGCAATGAGCAGTTCTTC. Translation gives CASSLAGVGNEQFF.

This clonotype appeared many times. The chain is built from TRBV29-1 and TRBJ1-1, with D perhaps matching TRBD1 (6 bases). Germline assignment: CDR1 SQVTM and CDR2 ANQGSEA. The CDR3 is 11 amino acids. The V gene lost 3 bases and the J gene lost 6 bases, with 8 bases spanning the gap. The CDR3 sequence is CSVEGAAEAFF. The CDR3 bases are TGCAGCGTTGAGGGGGCCGCTGAAGCTTTCTTT.

This clonotype was counted many times. The chain recombines TRBV27 with TRBJ2-4; 9 positions agree with TRBD1. There are 15 residues in the CDR3. CDR1 and CDR2 (germline): MNHEY, SMNVEV (reference sequence). V lost 6 bases to trimming and J lost 6 bases; unmatched junction nucleotides: 9. CDR3 sequence reads: CASSSLTGGINIQYF. The DNA of the CDR3 is TGTGCCAGCAGCTCCCTGACAGGGGGTATAAACATTCAGTACTTC.

The gene calls are TRBV28 and TRBJ2-7; D possibly corresponds to TRBD1 (6 bases). V dropped 3 bases and J dropped 4 bases, with 13 bases sitting between them. The germline CDR1 and CDR2 sequences are MDHEN and SYDVKM. The CDR3 has 14 residues. In DNA form, the CDR3 reads TGTGCCAGCAGTTTCCCGGGACACAGATACGAGCAGTACTTC. Protein product: CASSFPGHRYEQYF. The full variable domain, completed using reference TRBV28 and TRBJ2-7, is DVKVTQSSRYLVKRTGEKVFLECVQDMDHENMFWYRQDPGLGLRLIYFSYDVKMKEKGDIPEGYSVSREKKERFSLILESASTNQTSMYLCASSFPGHRYEQYFGPGTRLTVT.

This clonotype has a count of ten or more. The CDR3 loop reads CASSSIRGAPRTGELFF. The CDR3 DNA is TGTGCCAGCAGCAGCATACGAGGGGCCCCGAGGACCGGGGAGCTGTTTTTT. The chain links TRBV11-2 to TRBJ2-2; D is possibly TRBD1 or TRBD2 (5 bases each). CDR1 and CDR2 (germline): SGHAT, FQNNGV. Deletions cut 5 bases from V and 5 bases from J, with 21 bases between. The CDR3 runs to 17 residues.

In its sample, this clonotype was seen many times. The chain recombines TRBV12-5 with TRBJ2-3; the D is unclear. The V and J ends lost 5 bases and 2 bases respectively, with 17 bases between them. The V gene's germline CDR1 is LGHNT and CDR2 FRNRAP. The CDR3 totals 16 residues. CDR3 in amino acids: CASGAGSADLTDTQYF. CDR3 bases: TGTGCTAGTGGTGCTGGTAGTGCGGACCTCACAGATACGCAGTATTTT.

There are many counts of this clonotype. The chain combines TRBV7-9 with TRBJ1-4, with D tentatively TRBD1 (5 bases). This CDR3 contains 14 residues. V was cut by 3 bases and J by 8 bases, with 13 bases left in between. Germline V gene sequence: CDR1 SEHNR, CDR2 FQNEAQ (reference sequence). The CDR3: CASSFDGHHEKLFF. For the CDR3, the DNA is TGTGCCAGCAGCTTCGACGGACACCACGAAAAACTGTTTTTT.

In its sample, this clonotype was seen many times. The V call is TRBV12-3 or TRBV12-4, the J call TRBJ2-7; D perhaps matches TRBD1 (6 bases). Trimming removed 7 bases from V and 3 bases from J, with 10 bases in between. The length of the CDR3 is 12 residues. The CDR3 sequence: CASTKQGYEQYF. In nucleotides, the CDR3 is TGTGCCAGCACCAAACAGGGCTACGAGCAGTACTTC.

This clonotype was picked up a small number of times. The rearrangement uses TRBV20-1 and TRBJ1-5, with TRBD1 matching over 10 bases. This CDR3 contains 15 residues. Germline V gives CDR1 DFQATT, CDR2 SNEGSKA (reference sequence). J was trimmed by 6 bases and V by 4 bases; bases with no gene match: 9. In nucleotides, the CDR3 is TGCAGTGCTATTAAAGGACAGGGGGATAGTCAGCCCCAGCATTTT. Residues: CSAIKGQGDSQPQHF.

This clonotype has more than one count but fewer than ten. The V and J genes are TRBV20-1 and TRBJ2-1; D is uncertain. Germline assignment: CDR1 DFQATT and CDR2 SNEGSKA (reference sequence). Trimming removed 3 bases at V and 2 bases at J, with 11 bases between. CDR3 size: 14 residues. CDR3 loop: CSARGDLPYNEQFF. Here the CDR3 DNA reads TGCAGTGCTAGGGGCGATTTGCCCTACAATGAGCAGTTCTTC.

This clonotype was recorded a few times. J is TRBJ1-6 and V is TRBV12-3 or TRBV12-4; TRBD1 is a possible D gene (6 bases). The CDR3 contains 18 residues. The germline V and J ends were trimmed by 6 bases and 2 bases, with 20 bases remaining between them. The DNA for the CDR3 is TGTGCCAGCAGCCACCGCTATTTACAGGGAACCTATAATTCACCCCTCCACTTT. Translated, it gives CASSHRYLQGTYNSPLHF.

This clonotype was counted at least ten times. The gene calls are TRBV10-3 and TRBJ1-1, with TRBD1 as a possible D gene (5 bases). Per germline, CDR1 ENHRY and CDR2 SYGVKD. V dropped 6 bases and J dropped 4 bases, with 12 bases sitting between them. CDR3 length: 13 amino acids. This CDR3 is CAIRETVLTEAFF. CDR3 DNA: TGTGCCATCAGGGAGACAGTGCTCACTGAAGCTTTCTTT.

This clonotype was recorded at least ten times. V usage is TRBV5-1 and J usage is TRBJ2-4, with 7 bases fitting TRBD1. CDR3 size: 13 residues. V gave up 0 bases and J gave up 12 bases; unmatched junction bases: 6. The germline V gene has CDR1 SGHRS and CDR2 YFSETQ. CDR3 bases: TGCGCCAGCAGCTTGGCTGGAGACAGGGCTCAGTACTTC. Residues: CASSLAGDRAQYF.